This T cell receptor (beta chain) appears in the sequencing data of a study of blood T cell repertoires in COVID-19. The CDR3 consists of 17 residues. Germline trimming cut 6 bases from V and 2 bases from J; bases unmatched to any gene: 3. Germline-derived CDR1 and CDR2 are SNHLY and FYNNEI. This table comes from immunoSEQ multiplex PCR, and its TCRdb copy is limited to in-frame clones, with some not included. Among about 230,000 clones listed, 65% to 85% were seen once. The sequenced sample consisted of peripheral blood. This sequence joins TRBV2 and TRBJ2-2, with TRBD2 matching 16 bases. The TCR comes from a woman older than 75 with acute or convalescent COVID-19. This CDR3 is CASSGTSGGVNTGELFF. The CDR3 bases are TGTGCCAGCAGCGGGACTAGCGGGGGGGTAAACACCGGGGAGCTGTTTTTT.